Below, 10 T cell receptor beta chains from the same sample are listed, as sequenced in a study of blood T cell repertoires in COVID-19. This table comes from immunoSEQ multiplex PCR, and its TCRdb copy is limited to in-frame clones, with some not included. Here the sample spans around 260,000 clones, about 85% being singletons. The sequencing sample was made of peripheral blood. These receptors originate from a human donor with COVID-19, enrolled during active disease. The donor label of this sample is uncertain.

V usage is TRBV19 and J usage is TRBJ1-2, with TRBD1 matching over 9 bases. The CDR3 loop spans 14 amino acids. Looked up from germline, CDR1 is LNHDA and CDR2 is SQIVND (reference sequence). Losses at the gene ends were 5 bases for V and 4 bases for J; bases not matched to a gene: 5. In DNA, the CDR3 is TGTGCCAGTAGTCTACAGGGGGCGGTCTATGGCTACACCTTC. Translation gives CASSLQGAVYGYTF.

This chain links TRBV27 with TRBJ2-5; TRBD2 might be the D (5 bases). Trimming removed 6 bases from V and 2 bases from J, with 10 bases in between. The CDR3 is 13 residues long. Per the germline V gene, CDR1 is MNHEY and CDR2 is SMNVEV (reference sequence). The CDR3 sequence is CASRSDSQETQYF. CDR3 coding DNA: TGTGCCAGCAGATCGGACTCACAAGAGACCCAGTACTTC.

The V and J genes are TRBV7-2 and TRBJ2-4; 11 nucleotides match TRBD2. Losses at the gene ends were 6 bases for V and 8 bases for J; bases not matched to a gene: 12. The CDR3 has 16 residues. Germline assignment: CDR1 SGHTA and CDR2 FQGNSA. In nucleotides, the CDR3 is TGTGCCAGCAGTCGAGAGTTTAGCGGGAGGGCCGACATTCAGTACTTC. Protein sequence: CASSREFSGRADIQYF.

Here the CDR3 reads CSSRGGEGDVVEQYF. Here the CDR3 DNA reads TGCAGCTCCCGGGGAGGGGAGGGAGACGTCGTCGAGCAGTACTTC. The J gene is TRBJ2-7, the V gene TRBV29-1; TRBD2 matches 7 bases. Germline CDR1 is SQVTM and CDR2 is ANQGSEA. Trimming at V came to 8 bases and at J to 6 bases, leaving 19 bases not matched to a gene. There are 15 residues in the CDR3.

The rearrangement links TRBV3-1 (or the pseudogene TRBV3-2) to TRBJ2-5; possibly TRBD1 for D (6 bases). In germline, CDR1 is LGHDT, CDR2 YNNKEL (reference sequence). This CDR3 spans 15 amino acids. With 0 bases removed from V and 6 bases from J, the gap between germline ends came to 14 bases. CDR3 in amino acids: CASSQDRQGMKTQYF. CDR3 in DNA: TGTGCCAGCAGCCAAGATCGGCAGGGGATGAAGACCCAGTACTTC.

The V and J genes are TRBV5-6 and TRBJ2-5, with D possibly being TRBD2 (7 bases). The CDR3 has 16 amino acids. Looked up from germline, CDR1 is SGHDT and CDR2 is YYEEEE. V was trimmed by 4 bases and J by 0 bases, leaving 16 bases between them. Here the CDR3 DNA reads TGTGCCAGCAGCCCGCCCGGGGGGACATACCAAGAGACCCAGTACTTC. Amino acid sequence: CASSPPGGTYQETQYF.

This sequence joins TRBV15 and TRBJ2-7, with D uncertain. Trimming stripped 9 bases from V and 2 bases from J, with 17 bases between. CDR1 LNHNV and CDR2 YYDKDF come from the germline V gene (reference sequence). The CDR3 has 14 residues. CDR3 nucleotides: TGTGCCACGGGCTCCCACCTTGGGCCCTACGAGCAGTACTTC. Its protein is CATGSHLGPYEQYF.

This clone was seen a few times. The V and J genes are TRBV7-9 and TRBJ1-2; D gene uncertain. V was trimmed by 1 base and J by 4 bases, leaving 16 bases between them. Germline loops: CDR1 SEHNR, CDR2 FQNEAQ (reference sequence). The CDR3 has 16 amino acids. The CDR3 region has the DNA TGTGCCAGCAGCTTAGTAGTGGGAGCGGTTAGCTATGGCTACACCTTC. It specifies CASSLVVGAVSYGYTF.

The J gene is TRBJ2-3, the V gene TRBV7-9; D is possibly TRBD1 (5 bases). The V end was cut by 4 bases, the J end by 1 base, with 9 bases between. From germline, CDR1 is SEHNR and CDR2 FQNEAQ (reference sequence). The CDR3 has 14 residues. This CDR3 reads CASSSTDRTDTQYF. Written as DNA, the CDR3 is TGTGCCAGCAGCTCGACAGACCGCACAGATACGCAGTATTTT.

The chain couples TRBV27 to TRBJ1-2, with 9 nucleotides matching TRBD1. Germline V CDR1 and CDR2: MNHEY, SMNVEV (reference sequence). The CDR3 consists of 14 residues. J lost 1 base, V lost 6 bases, and 3 bases had no gene match. The CDR3 sequence is CASRGQGVNYGYTF. The CDR3 nucleotides read TGTGCCAGCAGGGGACAGGGAGTTAACTATGGCTACACCTTC.